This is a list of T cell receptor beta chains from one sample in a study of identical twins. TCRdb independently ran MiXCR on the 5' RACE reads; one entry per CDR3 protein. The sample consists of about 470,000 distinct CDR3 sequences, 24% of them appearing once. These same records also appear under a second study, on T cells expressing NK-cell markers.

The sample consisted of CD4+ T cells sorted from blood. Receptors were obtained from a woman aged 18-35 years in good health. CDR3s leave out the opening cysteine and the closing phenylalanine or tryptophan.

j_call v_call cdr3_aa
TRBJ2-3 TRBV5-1 ASRDRMRLTDTQY
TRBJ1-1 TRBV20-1 SAQNRDTLNTEAF
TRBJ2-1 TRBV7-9 ASSLAPILA
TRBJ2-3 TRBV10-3 AITDGAHTDTQY
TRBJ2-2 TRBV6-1 ASRAGGGTGELF
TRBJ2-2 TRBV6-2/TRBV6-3 ASKAGASTGELF
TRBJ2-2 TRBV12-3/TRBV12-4 ASSLTGPGELF
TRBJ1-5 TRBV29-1 SAGQRDQPQH
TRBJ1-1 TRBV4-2 ASSQEQAGSAF
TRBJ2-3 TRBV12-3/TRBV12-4 ASSLETSADTQY
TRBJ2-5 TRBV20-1 SASAGGRETQY
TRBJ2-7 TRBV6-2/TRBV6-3 ASNSGGSSGLYEQY
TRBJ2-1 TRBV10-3 AISDKGRNEQF